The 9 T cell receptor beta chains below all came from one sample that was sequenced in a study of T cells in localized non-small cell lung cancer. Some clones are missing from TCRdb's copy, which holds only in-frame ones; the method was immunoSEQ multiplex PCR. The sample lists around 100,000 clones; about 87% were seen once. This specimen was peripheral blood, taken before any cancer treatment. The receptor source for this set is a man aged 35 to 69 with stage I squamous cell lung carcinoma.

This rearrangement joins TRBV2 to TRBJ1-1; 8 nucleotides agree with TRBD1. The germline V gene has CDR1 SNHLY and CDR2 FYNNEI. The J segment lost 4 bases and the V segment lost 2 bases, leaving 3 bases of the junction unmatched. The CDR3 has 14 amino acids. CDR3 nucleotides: TGTGCCAGCAGTGAATTAGGACAGGGCACTGAAGCTTTCTTT. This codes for CASSELGQGTEAFF.

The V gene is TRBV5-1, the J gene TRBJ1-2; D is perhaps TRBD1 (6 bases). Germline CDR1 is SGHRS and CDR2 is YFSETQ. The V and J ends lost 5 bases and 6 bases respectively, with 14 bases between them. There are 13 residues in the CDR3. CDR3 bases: TGCGCCAGCAGGAACGGCGGGGGCGATGGCTACACCTTC. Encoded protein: CASRNGGGDGYTF.

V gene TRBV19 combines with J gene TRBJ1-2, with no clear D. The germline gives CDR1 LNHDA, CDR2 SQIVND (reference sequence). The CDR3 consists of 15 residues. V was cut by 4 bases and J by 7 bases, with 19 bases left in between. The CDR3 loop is CASSTVAERLLGYTF. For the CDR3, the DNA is TGTGCCAGTAGTACTGTGGCAGAACGCTTGCTTGGCTACACCTTC. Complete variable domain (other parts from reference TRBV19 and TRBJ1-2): DGGITQSPKYLFRKEGQNVTLSCEQNLNHDAMYWYRQDPGQGLRLIYYSQIVNDFQKGDIAEGYSVSREKKESFPLTVTSAQKNPTAFYLCASSTVAERLLGYTFGSGTRLTVV.

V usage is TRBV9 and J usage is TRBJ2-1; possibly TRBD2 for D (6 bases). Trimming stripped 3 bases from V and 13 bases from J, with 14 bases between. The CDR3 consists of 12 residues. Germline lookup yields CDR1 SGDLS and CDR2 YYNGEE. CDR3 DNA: TGTGCCAGCAGCGATTTGGGGGGTCTTCAGTTCTTC. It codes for CASSDLGGLQFF.

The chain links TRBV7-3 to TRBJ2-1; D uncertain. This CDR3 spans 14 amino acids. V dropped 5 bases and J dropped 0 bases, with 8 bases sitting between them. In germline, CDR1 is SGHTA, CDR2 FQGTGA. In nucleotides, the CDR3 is TGTGCCAGCAGCCGAGATAGCTCCTACAATGAGCAGTTCTTC. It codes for CASSRDSSYNEQFF. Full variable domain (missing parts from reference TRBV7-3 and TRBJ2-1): GAGVSQTPSNKVTEKGKYVELRCDPISGHTALYWYRQSLGQGPEFLIYFQGTGAADDSGLPNDRFFAVRPEGSVSTLKIQRTERGDSAVYLCASSRDSSYNEQFFGPGTRLTVL.

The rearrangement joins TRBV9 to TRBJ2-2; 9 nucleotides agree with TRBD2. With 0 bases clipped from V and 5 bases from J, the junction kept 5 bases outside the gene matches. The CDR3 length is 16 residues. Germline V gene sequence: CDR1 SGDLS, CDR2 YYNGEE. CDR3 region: CASSVELAGPTGELFF. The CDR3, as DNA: TGTGCCAGCAGCGTAGAGCTAGCGGGGCCAACCGGGGAGCTGTTTTTT.

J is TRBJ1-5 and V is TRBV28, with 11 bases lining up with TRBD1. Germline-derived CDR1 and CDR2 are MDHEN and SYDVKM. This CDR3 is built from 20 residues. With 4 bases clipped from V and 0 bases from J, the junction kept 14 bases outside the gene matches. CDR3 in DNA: TGTGCCAGCAGTTCGATCTCCCGGACAGGGGGCCGTTATAGCAATCAGCCCCAGCATTTT. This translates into CASSSISRTGGRYSNQPQHF. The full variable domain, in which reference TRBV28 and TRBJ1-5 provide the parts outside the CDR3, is DVKVTQSSRYLVKRTGEKVFLECVQDMDHENMFWYRQDPGLGLRLIYFSYDVKMKEKGDIPEGYSVSREKKERFSLILESASTNQTSMYLCASSSISRTGGRYSNQPQHFGDGTRLSIL.

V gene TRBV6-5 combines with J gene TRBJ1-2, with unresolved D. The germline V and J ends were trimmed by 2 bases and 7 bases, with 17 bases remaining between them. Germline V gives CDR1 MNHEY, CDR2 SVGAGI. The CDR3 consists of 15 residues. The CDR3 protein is CASSYDGSLTGGYTF. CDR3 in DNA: TGTGCCAGCAGTTACGATGGCTCATTGACGGGTGGCTACACCTTC.

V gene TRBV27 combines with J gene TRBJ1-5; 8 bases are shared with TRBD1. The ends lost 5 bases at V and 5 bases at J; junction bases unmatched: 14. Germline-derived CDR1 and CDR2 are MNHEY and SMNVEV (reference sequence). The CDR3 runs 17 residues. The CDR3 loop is CASSPPPGTGRYQPQHF. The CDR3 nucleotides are TGTGCCAGCAGTCCTCCCCCCGGGACAGGTCGTTATCAGCCCCAGCATTTT.